Many counts were recorded for the clone carrying this T cell receptor (beta chain). The data were taken from a study of tumor-infiltrating lymphocytes in primary liver carcinoma. The investigators made TCR beta cDNA from about 500 ng total RNA, using a constant-region primer. Researchers made the TCR beta libraries by running three nested multiplex PCR rounds with slightly modified ARM-PCR. The first two PCR rounds used TRBV1-TRBV30 primers with a Cbeta primer, 10 cycles each. TCRdb used MiXCR to reprocess the multiplex PCR reads, holding one entry per CDR3 protein. Of roughly 40,000 distinct CDR3 sequences in the sample, roughly 80% were seen once. The CDR3 totals 15 residues. V shed 6 bases and J 6 bases; nucleotides not matched to a gene: 10. The germline V gene has CDR1 MNHNS and CDR2 SASEGT. Joint extraction of RNA and DNA used about 17-31 mg of bulk tissue that was unsorted.

The clonotype was recovered from a woman aged 25-40 years with primary liver carcinoma and hepatitis B virus infection. This chain connects TRBV6-1 to TRBJ2-2, with 7 bases fitting TRBD1. The sample comprised tumor-adjacent normal liver tissue. CDR3 bases: TGTGCCAGCAGAGCCCCAGGGGGTGGGGCCGGGGAGCTGTTTTTT. As protein: CASRAPGGGAGELFF.